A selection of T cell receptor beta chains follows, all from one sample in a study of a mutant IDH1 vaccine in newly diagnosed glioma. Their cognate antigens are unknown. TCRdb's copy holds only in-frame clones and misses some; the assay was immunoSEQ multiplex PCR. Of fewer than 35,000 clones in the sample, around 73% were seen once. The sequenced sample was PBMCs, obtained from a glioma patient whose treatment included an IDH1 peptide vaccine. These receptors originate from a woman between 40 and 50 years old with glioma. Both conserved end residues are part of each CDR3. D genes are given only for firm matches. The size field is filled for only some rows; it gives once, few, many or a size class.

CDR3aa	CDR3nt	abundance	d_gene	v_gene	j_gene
CASSRGDEQYF	TGCGCCAGCAGTCGGGGGGACGAGCAGTACTTC	NA	TRBD2	TRBV10-1	TRBJ2-7
CASSGQGFTEAFF	TGTGCCAGCAGTGGGCAGGGATTCACTGAAGCTTTCTTT	NA	NA	TRBV25-1	TRBJ1-1
CASSRYEQYF	TGTGCCAGCAGCCGATACGAGCAGTACTTC	NA	NA	TRBV2	TRBJ2-7
CASSEPSSGGFSSYEQYF	TGTGCCAGCAGTGAACCATCTAGCGGGGGGTTTAGCTCCTACGAGCAGTACTTC	NA	TRBD2	TRBV6-1	TRBJ2-7
CASSYNRENIQYF	TGTGCCAGCAGTTACAACAGGGAAAACATTCAGTACTTC	NA	NA	TRBV6-5	TRBJ2-4
CASSDLASNSPLHF	TGTGCCAGCAGTGATCTGGCAAGCAATTCACCCCTCCACTTT	NA	NA	TRBV6-1	TRBJ1-6
CASRLHSGTSAGELFF	TGTGCCAGCAGACTCCATTCCGGGACTAGTGCCGGGGAGCTGTTTTTT	NA	TRBD2	TRBV7-9	TRBJ2-2
CASIPTGTYGYTF	TGTGCCAGCATTCCGACAGGGACCTATGGCTACACCTTC	once	TRBD1	TRBV6-1	TRBJ1-2
CASSLRQLNQPQHF	TGTGCCAGCAGCCTAAGACAGCTCAATCAGCCCCAGCATTTT	NA	NA	TRBV7-2	TRBJ1-5
CASSPTGGEGYTF	TGTGCCAGCAGCCCGACAGGGGGCGAAGGCTACACCTTC	NA	TRBD1	TRBV5-4	TRBJ1-2
CASSHRADTQYF	TGTGCCAGCAGCCACAGGGCAGATACGCAGTATTTT	NA	NA	TRBV7-2	TRBJ2-3
CASSLAAEYNEQFF	TGTGCCAGCAGCTTGGCGGCGGAGTACAATGAGCAGTTCTTC	NA	NA	TRBV5-4	TRBJ2-1
CASSPDIYTGELFF	TGTGCCAGCTCACCGGACATTTACACCGGGGAGCTGTTTTTT	NA	NA	TRBV18	TRBJ2-2
CASNVPGANVLTF	TGTGCCAGCAACGTACCTGGGGCCAACGTCCTGACTTTC	NA	NA	TRBV7-9	TRBJ2-6
CASSPPGQGDSPLHF	TGTGCCAGCTCACCACCTGGCCAGGGGGATTCACCCCTCCACTTT	NA	TRBD1	TRBV18	TRBJ1-6
CASSLGDRDSPLHF	TGCGCCAGCAGCTTAGGGGACCGCGATTCACCCCTCCACTTT	NA	NA	TRBV5-1	TRBJ1-6
CASSVNTEAFF	TGTGCTAGTTCGGTGAACACTGAAGCTTTCTTT	few	NA	TRBV12-5	TRBJ1-1
CASSPLGLREQYF	TGTGCCAGCAGCCCCTTGGGACTTCGCGAGCAGTACTTC	NA	NA	TRBV7-9	TRBJ2-7
CASSIRAYNEQFF	TGTGCCAGCAGCATCCGGGCCTACAATGAGCAGTTCTTC	few	NA	TRBV7-6	TRBJ2-1
CASSPTTRTAGSNYGYTF	TGTGCCAGCAGCCCGACTACGCGCACGGCCGGTTCTAACTATGGCTACACCTTC	once	NA	TRBV5-6	TRBJ1-2
CASSLGEGGRNIQYF	TGTGCCAGCAGCTTAGGGGAGGGGGGCCGAAACATTCAGTACTTC	NA	NA	TRBV7-9	TRBJ2-4
CSVPTIDGQVGTEAFF	TGCAGCGTTCCTACTATAGACGGACAGGTGGGCACTGAAGCTTTCTTT	NA	TRBD1	TRBV29-1	TRBJ1-1
CASGSKSGGSTDTQYF	TGTGCTAGTGGTTCGAAATCGGGGGGTAGCACAGATACGCAGTATTTT	NA	TRBD2	TRBV12-5	TRBJ2-3
CASSFAGYTGELFF	TGCGCCAGCAGCTTTGCAGGGTACACCGGGGAGCTGTTTTTT	NA	NA	TRBV5-1	TRBJ2-2
CASSQPQHF	TGTGCCAGTAGCCAGCCCCAGCATTTT	NA	NA	TRBV19	TRBJ1-5
CASRAGGPGGTDTQYF	TGTGCCAGCAGAGCGGGGGGTCCGGGGGGCACAGATACGCAGTATTTT	NA	TRBD2	TRBV2	TRBJ2-3
CASSLAGRQPQHF	TGCGCCAGCAGCTTGGCAGGGCGTCAGCCCCAGCATTTT	NA	NA	TRBV5-1	TRBJ1-5
CATSREGLGGADTQYF	TGTGCCACCAGCAGAGAAGGCTTAGGAGGTGCGGATACGCAGTATTTT	NA	NA	TRBV15	TRBJ2-3
CASRGGGYNQPQHF	TGTGCCAGTAGGGGGGGTGGATATAATCAGCCCCAGCATTTT	few	NA	TRBV19	TRBJ1-5
CASSYGGWTEAFF	TGTGCCAGCAGTTACGGGGGTTGGACTGAAGCTTTCTTT	NA	NA	TRBV6-5	TRBJ1-1
CASSLRLAGNTGELFF	TGTGCCAGCAGCTTACGGCTAGCGGGGAACACCGGGGAGCTGTTTTTT	NA	TRBD2	TRBV7-2	TRBJ2-2
CASSRGGDGYTF	TGTGCCAGCAGCCGGGGGGGTGACGGCTACACCTTC	NA	NA	TRBV5-4	TRBJ1-2
CASSSHRVAFF	TGTGCCAGCAGCTCCCACAGGGTTGCTTTCTTT	NA	NA	TRBV7-8	TRBJ1-1
CASSVTGGNSPLHF	TGTGCCAGCAGTGTAACAGGGGGCAATTCACCCCTCCACTTT	NA	TRBD1	TRBV2	TRBJ1-6
CASTERGERTDTQYF	TGTGCCAGCACGGAACGGGGAGAGAGAACAGATACGCAGTATTTT	NA	NA	TRBV9	TRBJ2-3
CASSLLLADGTDTQYF	TGTGCCAGCAGTTTATTACTAGCCGATGGCACAGATACGCAGTATTTT	NA	NA	TRBV27	TRBJ2-3